This TCR beta chain is drawn from a study of sequential checkpoint blockade in melanoma. The table came from immunoSEQ multiplex PCR; TCRdb's copy has only in-frame clones and leaves some out. The profile shows under 25,000 clones, 83% of them singletons. Treatment given: randomized to nivolumab then ipilimumab (arm A) or the reverse (arm B). Live CD3+CD8+ CD19− CD56− cells were sorted from PBMCs. Germline V CDR1 and CDR2: SNHLY, FYNNEI. Germline trimming cut 7 bases from V and 11 bases from J; bases unmatched to any gene: 14. The CDR3 length is 14 residues. The starting material was CD8+ T cells sorted from blood (inferred from file names), obtained from a patient given nivolumab and ipilimumab in sequence. The chain combines TRBV2 with TRBJ2-5, with TRBD1 matching 9 bases. The TCR was taken from a human donor with melanoma. The CDR3 reads CASMRTGAMGRQYF. CDR3 sequence (DNA): TGTGCCAGCATGCGGACAGGGGCCATGGGTAGGCAGTACTTC. The full variable domain, in which reference TRBV2 and TRBJ2-5 provide the parts outside the CDR3, is EPEVTQTPSHQVTQMGQEVILRCVPISNHLYFYWYRQILGQKVEFLVSFYNNEISEKSEIFDDQFSVERPDGSNFTLKIRSTKLEDSAMYFCASMRTGAMGRQYFGPGTRLLVL.